This is a list of T cell receptor beta chains from one sample in a study of beta chain features in type 1 diabetes. Repertoires were generated with immunoSEQ multiplex PCR, while TCRdb's copy carries only in-frame clones and drops some. The sample gives around 240,000 clones, 16% of which show up once; more than 0.075% is in the top ten. Sequencing input: naive CD4+ T cells from blood. Receptors were obtained from a man under 40 with type 1 diabetes. The CDR3 runs from the conserved cysteine through the conserved F or W. Fields, in order: CDR3 protein, clone size, J gene, V gene. Expanded clones are given a class, and other clones once, few, many or no size at all.

CASSLGLARNYEQYF	-	TRBJ2-7	TRBV7-9
CASRLRPSTDTQYF	-	TRBJ2-3	TRBV7-2
CASSNGNSGANVLTF	few	TRBJ2-6	TRBV5-1
CASSLHRDRQIYGYTF	-	TRBJ1-2	TRBV14
CASSPRVGYEQFF	few	TRBJ2-1	TRBV7-9
CASSLRTGAGSYNEQFF	-	TRBJ2-1	TRBV18
CASSGGTSGEQYF	few	TRBJ2-7	TRBV10-1
CSVEEQGGTEAFF	-	TRBJ1-1	TRBV29-1
CAWSGGTQNQPQHF	few	TRBJ1-5	TRBV30
CSVVRRGGQYF	-	TRBJ2-7	TRBV29-1
CASSLLERETQYF	-	TRBJ2-5	TRBV7-9
CSVATGWGTEAFF	-	TRBJ1-1	TRBV29-1
CASSSGTPQETQYF	-	TRBJ2-5	TRBV5-1
CASSTGSTSGYNEQFF	-	TRBJ2-1	TRBV9
CATSREGGGYTF	-	TRBJ1-2	TRBV15
CASSLLGGNTDTQYF	-	TRBJ2-3	TRBV13
CASSQDLGNIQYF	-	TRBJ2-4	TRBV4-3
CSVSGTRFEGSEQYF	few	TRBJ2-7	TRBV29-1
CASSEQGSLYGYTF	few	TRBJ1-2	TRBV25-1
CASSLRSGVNTGELFF	-	TRBJ2-2	TRBV5-1
CASSFTGGRNIQYF	few	TRBJ2-4	TRBV7-2
CASSLARDATNEKLFF	few	TRBJ1-4	TRBV13
CASSPPQLAGGSQTQYF	-	TRBJ2-5	TRBV28
CASSEGRLAGRGNYNEQFF	few	TRBJ2-1	TRBV6-1
CAWRRDRLYEQYF	-	TRBJ2-7	TRBV30
CASRPQGADTQYF	few	TRBJ2-3	TRBV28
CASSEPTANWFNEQFF	few	TRBJ2-1	TRBV9
CASGLPGQGNEKLFF	few	TRBJ1-4	TRBV18
CASSVGGYSGTLEQYF	few	TRBJ2-7	TRBV9
CASSLAGGTIQYF	few	TRBJ2-4	TRBV7-3
CASSAGLAATQYF	few	TRBJ2-5	TRBV7-6
CASSLSRLFTDTQYF	few	TRBJ2-3	TRBV21-1
CASSQGRRTGEDNTIYF	few	TRBJ1-3	TRBV4-1
CASSPGGERQFF	-	TRBJ2-1	TRBV7-3
CASSPRLIGGSLEETQYF	few	TRBJ2-5	TRBV7-8
CATSRDDVVDTQYF	-	TRBJ2-3	TRBV15
CTSSPGVGEKLFF	-	TRBJ1-4	TRBV1
CASSPRLLLAKNIQYF	few	TRBJ2-4	TRBV13
CASSSRTTYGYTF	-	TRBJ1-2	TRBV7-9
CASSQVGQGWFNTF	-	TRBJ1-2	TRBV4-2
CSSSTGGNTEAFF	few	TRBJ1-1	TRBV29-1
CASSPSGRSRTDTQYF	few	TRBJ2-3	TRBV9